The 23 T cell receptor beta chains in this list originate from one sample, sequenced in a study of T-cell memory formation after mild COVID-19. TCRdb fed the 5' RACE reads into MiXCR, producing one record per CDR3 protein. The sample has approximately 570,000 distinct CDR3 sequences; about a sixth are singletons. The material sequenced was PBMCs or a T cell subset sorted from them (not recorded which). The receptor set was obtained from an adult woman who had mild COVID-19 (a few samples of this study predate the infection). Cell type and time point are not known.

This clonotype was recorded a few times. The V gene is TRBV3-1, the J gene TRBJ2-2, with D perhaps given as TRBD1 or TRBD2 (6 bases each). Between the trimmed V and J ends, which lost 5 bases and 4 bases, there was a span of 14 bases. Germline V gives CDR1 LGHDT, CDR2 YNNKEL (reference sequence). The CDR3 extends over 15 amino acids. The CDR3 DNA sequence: TGTGCCAGCAGCAAAAAAGGGGGAGGCACCGGGGAGCTGTTTTTT. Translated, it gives CASSKKGGGTGELFF. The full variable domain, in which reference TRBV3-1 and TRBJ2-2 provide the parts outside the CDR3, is DTAVSQTPKYLVTQMGNDKSIKCEQNLGHDTMYWYKQDSKKFLKIMFSYNNKELIINETVPNRFSPKSPDKAHLNLHINSLELGDSAVYFCASSKKGGGTGELFFGEGSRLTVL.

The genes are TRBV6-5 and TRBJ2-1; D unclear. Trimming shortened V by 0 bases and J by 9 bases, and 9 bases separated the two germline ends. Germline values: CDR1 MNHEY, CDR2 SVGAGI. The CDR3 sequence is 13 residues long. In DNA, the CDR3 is TGTGCCAGCAGTTACTCGGTCAATGGTGAGCAGTTCTTC. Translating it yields CASSYSVNGEQFF.

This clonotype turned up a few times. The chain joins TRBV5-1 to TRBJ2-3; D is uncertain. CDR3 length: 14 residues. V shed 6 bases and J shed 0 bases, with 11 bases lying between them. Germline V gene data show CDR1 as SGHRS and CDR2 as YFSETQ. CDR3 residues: CASKIATSTDTQYF. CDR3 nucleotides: TGCGCCAGCAAAATAGCAACTAGCACAGATACGCAGTATTTT.

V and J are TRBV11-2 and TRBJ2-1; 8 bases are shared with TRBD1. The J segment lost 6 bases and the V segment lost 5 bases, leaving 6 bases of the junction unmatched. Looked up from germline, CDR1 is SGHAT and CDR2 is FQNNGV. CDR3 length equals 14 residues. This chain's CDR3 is CASSARTGINEQFF. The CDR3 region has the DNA TGTGCCAGCAGCGCACGGACAGGGATCAATGAGCAGTTCTTC.

Written as DNA, the CDR3 is TGTGCCAGCACCACTGTTTCGGGGGGCTATTTCAATGAGCAGTTCTTC. This gives the protein CASTTVSGGYFNEQFF. The chain has TRBV12-3 or TRBV12-4 and TRBJ2-1, with D perhaps TRBD2 (7 bases). The CDR3 runs to 16 residues. V lost 7 bases, J lost 6 bases, and 22 bases lay in between.

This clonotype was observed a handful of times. CDR3 bases: TGTGCCACCAGTGATTCCGTTCTAGCGGGCAACACCGGGGAGCTGTTTTTT. It translates to CATSDSVLAGNTGELFF. The rearrangement uses TRBV24-1 and TRBJ2-2; 8 bases match TRBD2. Losses at the gene ends were 2 bases for V and 2 bases for J; bases not matched to a gene: 6. The CDR3 is 17 amino acids. The V gene's germline CDR1 is KGHDR and CDR2 SFDVKD.

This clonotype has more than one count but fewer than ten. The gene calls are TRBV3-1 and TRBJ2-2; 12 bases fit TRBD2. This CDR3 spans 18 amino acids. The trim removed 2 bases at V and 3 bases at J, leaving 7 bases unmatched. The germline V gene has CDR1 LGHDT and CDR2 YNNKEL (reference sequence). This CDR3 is CASSQTLGLAGYTGELFF. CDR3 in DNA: TGTGCCAGCAGCCAAACATTAGGACTAGCGGGATACACCGGGGAGCTGTTTTTT. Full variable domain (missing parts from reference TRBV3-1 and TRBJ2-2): DTAVSQTPKYLVTQMGNDKSIKCEQNLGHDTMYWYKQDSKKFLKIMFSYNNKELIINETVPNRFSPKSPDKAHLNLHINSLELGDSAVYFCASSQTLGLAGYTGELFFGEGSRLTVL.

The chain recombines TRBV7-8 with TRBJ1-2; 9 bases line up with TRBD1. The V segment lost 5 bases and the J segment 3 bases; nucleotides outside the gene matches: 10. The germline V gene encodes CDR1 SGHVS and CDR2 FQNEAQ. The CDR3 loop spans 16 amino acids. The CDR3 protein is CASSPGTGISHYGYTF. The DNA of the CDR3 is TGTGCCAGCAGCCCGGGGACAGGGATTTCCCACTATGGCTACACCTTC. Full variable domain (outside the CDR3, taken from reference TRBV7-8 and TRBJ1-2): GAGVSQSPRYKVAKRGQDVALRCDPISGHVSLFWYQQALGQGPEFLTYFQNEAQLDKSGLPSDRFFAERPEGSVSTLKIQRTQQEDSAVYLCASSPGTGISHYGYTFGSGTRLTVV.

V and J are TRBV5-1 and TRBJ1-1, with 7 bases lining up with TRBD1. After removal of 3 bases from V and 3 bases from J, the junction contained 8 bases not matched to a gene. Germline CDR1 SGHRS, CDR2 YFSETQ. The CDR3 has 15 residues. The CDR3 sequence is CASSSEGGGYTEAFF. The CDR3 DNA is TGCGCCAGCAGCTCCGAGGGAGGGGGCTACACTGAAGCTTTCTTT.

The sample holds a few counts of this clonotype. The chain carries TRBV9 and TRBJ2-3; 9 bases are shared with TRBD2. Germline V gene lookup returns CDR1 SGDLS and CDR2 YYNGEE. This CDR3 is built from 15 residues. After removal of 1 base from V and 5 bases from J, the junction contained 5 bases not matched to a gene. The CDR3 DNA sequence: TGTGCCAGCAGCGTATCAGAGCGGGGGGTAGATACGCAGTATTTT. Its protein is CASSVSERGVDTQYF.

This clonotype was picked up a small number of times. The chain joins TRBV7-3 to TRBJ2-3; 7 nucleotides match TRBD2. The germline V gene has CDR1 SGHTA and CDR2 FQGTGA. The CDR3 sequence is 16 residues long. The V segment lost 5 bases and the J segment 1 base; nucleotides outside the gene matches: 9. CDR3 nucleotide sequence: TGTGCCAGCAGCCCAACACCGGGAGGAGGCACAGATACGCAGTATTTT. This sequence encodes CASSPTPGGGTDTQYF.

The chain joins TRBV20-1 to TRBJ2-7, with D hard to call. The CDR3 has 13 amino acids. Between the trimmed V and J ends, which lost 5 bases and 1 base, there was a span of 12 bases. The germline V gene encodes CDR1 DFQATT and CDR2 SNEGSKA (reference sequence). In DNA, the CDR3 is TGCAGTGCTGGGCAGGCGGTTTCCTACGAGCAGTACTTC. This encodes CSAGQAVSYEQYF.

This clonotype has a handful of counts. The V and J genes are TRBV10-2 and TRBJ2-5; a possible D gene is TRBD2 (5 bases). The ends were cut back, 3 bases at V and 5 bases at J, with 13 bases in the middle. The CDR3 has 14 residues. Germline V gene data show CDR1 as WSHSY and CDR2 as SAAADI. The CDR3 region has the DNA TGCGCCAGCAGTGACCCGGCCGAGGGTGAGACCCAGTACTTC. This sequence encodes CASSDPAEGETQYF.

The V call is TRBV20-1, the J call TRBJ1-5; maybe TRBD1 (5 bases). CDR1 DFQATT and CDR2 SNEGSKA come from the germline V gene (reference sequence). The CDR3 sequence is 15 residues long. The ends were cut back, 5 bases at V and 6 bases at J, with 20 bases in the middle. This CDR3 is CSALPGPTRTQPQHF. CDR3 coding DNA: TGCAGTGCTTTGCCGGGGCCTACAAGGACTCAGCCCCAGCATTTT.

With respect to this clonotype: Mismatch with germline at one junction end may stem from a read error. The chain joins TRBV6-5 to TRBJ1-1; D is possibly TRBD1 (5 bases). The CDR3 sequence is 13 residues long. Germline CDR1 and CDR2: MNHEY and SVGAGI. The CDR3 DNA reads TGTGCCAGCACGCGGGGCATGAACACTGAAGTTTTCTTT. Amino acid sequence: CASTRGMNTEVFF.

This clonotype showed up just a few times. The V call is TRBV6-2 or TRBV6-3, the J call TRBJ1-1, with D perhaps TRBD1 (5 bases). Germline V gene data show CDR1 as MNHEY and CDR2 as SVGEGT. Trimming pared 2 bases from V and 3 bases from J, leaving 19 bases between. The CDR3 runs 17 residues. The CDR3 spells CASSYASGVGRDTEAFF. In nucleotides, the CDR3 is TGTGCCAGCAGTTACGCCTCGGGGGTTGGCCGAGACACTGAAGCTTTCTTT.

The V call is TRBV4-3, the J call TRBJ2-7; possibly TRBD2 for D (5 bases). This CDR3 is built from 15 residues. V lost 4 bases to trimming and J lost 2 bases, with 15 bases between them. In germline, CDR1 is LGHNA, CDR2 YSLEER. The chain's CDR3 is CASSLQASSAYEQYF. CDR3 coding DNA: TGCGCCAGCAGCCTTCAGGCTAGCAGTGCCTACGAGCAGTACTTC.

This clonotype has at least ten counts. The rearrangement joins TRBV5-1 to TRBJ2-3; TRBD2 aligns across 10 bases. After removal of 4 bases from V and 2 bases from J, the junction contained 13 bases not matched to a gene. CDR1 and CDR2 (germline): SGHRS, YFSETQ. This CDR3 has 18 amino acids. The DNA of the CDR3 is TGCGCCAGCAGCCCGGACAGCTTACTAGCGGGGACCACAGATACGCAGTATTTT. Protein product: CASSPDSLLAGTTDTQYF.

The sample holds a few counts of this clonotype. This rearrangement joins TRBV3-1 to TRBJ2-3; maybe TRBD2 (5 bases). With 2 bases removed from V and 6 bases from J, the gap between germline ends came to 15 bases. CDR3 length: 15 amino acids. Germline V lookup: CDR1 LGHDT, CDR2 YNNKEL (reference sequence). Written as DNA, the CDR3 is TGTGCCAGCAGCCAATGGGTAGCGTCGTTGGATACGCAGTATTTT. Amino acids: CASSQWVASLDTQYF.

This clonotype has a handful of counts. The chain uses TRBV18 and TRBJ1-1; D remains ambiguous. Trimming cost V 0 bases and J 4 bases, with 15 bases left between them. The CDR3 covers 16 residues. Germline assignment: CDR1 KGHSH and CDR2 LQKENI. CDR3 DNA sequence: TGTGCCAGCTCACCACCGGAGTGGTTCGTAGGCACTGAAGCTTTCTTT. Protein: CASSPPEWFVGTEAFF. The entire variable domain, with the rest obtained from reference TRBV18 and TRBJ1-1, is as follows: NAGVMQNPRHLVRRRGQEARLRCSPMKGHSHVYWYRQLPEEGLKFMVYLQKENIIDESGMPKERFSAEFPKEGPSILRIQQVVRGDSAAYFCASSPPEWFVGTEAFFGQGTRLTVV.

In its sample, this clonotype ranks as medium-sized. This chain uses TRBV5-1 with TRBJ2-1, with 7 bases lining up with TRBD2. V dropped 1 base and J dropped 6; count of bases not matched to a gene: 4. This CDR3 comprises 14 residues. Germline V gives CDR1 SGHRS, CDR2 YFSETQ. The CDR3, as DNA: TGCGCCAGCAGCTTGCGACTAGCTCCCAATGAGCAGTTCTTC. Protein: CASSLRLAPNEQFF.

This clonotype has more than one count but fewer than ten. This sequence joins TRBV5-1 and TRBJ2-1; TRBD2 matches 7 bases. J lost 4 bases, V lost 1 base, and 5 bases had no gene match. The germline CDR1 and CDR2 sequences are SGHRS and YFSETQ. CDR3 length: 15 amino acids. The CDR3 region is CASSLFQRGYNEQFF. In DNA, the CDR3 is TGCGCCAGCAGCTTGTTCCAGCGGGGATACAATGAGCAGTTCTTC.

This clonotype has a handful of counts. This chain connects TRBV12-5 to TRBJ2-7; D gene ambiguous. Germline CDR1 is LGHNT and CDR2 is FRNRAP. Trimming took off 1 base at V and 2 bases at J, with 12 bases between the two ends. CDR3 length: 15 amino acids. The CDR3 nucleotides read TGTGCTAGTGGTTTGGCCCAGCCTAACCCCTACGAGCAGTACTTC. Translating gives CASGLAQPNPYEQYF.